The rows below give T cell receptor beta chains drawn from one sample of a study of T-cell memory formation after mild COVID-19. TCRdb passed the 5' RACE reads through MiXCR, listing each CDR3 protein once. The table shows 470,000 or so distinct CDR3 sequences, with nearly 25% occurring only once. Material: PBMCs or a T cell subset sorted from them (not recorded which). These receptors were obtained from an adult woman who had mild COVID-19 (a few samples of this study predate the infection). Cell type and time point are not known. Each CDR3 is given with its conserved first and last residue. The order of the fields is J gene, clone size, D gene, V gene, CDR3 DNA, CDR3 protein. D genes are given only for firm matches. Clone sizes are given selectively: once, few, many, or a class where the clone is expanded.

TRBJ2-2,NA,NA,TRBV29-1,TGCAGCGTTGGTGGCTTTGGCGGGGAGCTGTTTTTT,CSVGGFGGELFF
TRBJ2-1,many,TRBD2,TRBV20-1,TGCAGTGCTAGAGGGACTAGCGGGACCTCCCCCTCTACCTTGTTTGAGCAGTTCTTC,CSARGTSGTSPSTLFEQFF
TRBJ2-1,few,TRBD2,TRBV12-3/TRBV12-4,TGTGCCAGCAGTTTAGCCCTGAGGACTAGCGGGGGTCGGGCCTACAATGAGCAGTTCTTC,CASSLALRTSGGRAYNEQFF
TRBJ2-3,NA,TRBD2,TRBV4-2,TGTGCCAGCAGCCCCCTGGGACTAGCGGGAGATGTAACAGATACGCAGTATTTT,CASSPLGLAGDVTDTQYF
TRBJ1-1,many,NA,TRBV5-6,TGTGCCAGCAGCTCGCTCGGTCCCGAATCTTATAAATGGAACACTGAAGCTTTCTTT,CASSSLGPESYKWNTEAFF
TRBJ1-6,few,TRBD1,TRBV12-3/TRBV12-4,TGTGCCAGCAGAGCCGGGACAGGCCATAATTCACCCCTCCACTTT,CASRAGTGHNSPLHF
TRBJ2-7,NA,NA,TRBV5-1,TGCGCCAGCAGCTTGTGGGACGGAGAGCAGTACTTC,CASSLWDGEQYF
TRBJ1-2,NA,TRBD1,TRBV5-1,TGCGCCAGCAGCTTGGGACAGGGCGTTAAGGGCTACACCTTC,CASSLGQGVKGYTF
TRBJ2-5,few,NA,TRBV30,TGTGCCTGGAGGAACAGGGTTTGGGAGACCCAGTACTTC,CAWRNRVWETQYF
TRBJ1-2,NA,NA,TRBV5-1,TGCGCCAGCAGCCCGACCCTCTCCGCTGGATTTAACTATGGCTACACCTTC,CASSPTLSAGFNYGYTF
TRBJ2-7,many,TRBD1,TRBV5-1,TGCGCCAGCAGCTCCAACCCGCCGGGGACAGGGGCCTACGAGCAGTACTTC,CASSSNPPGTGAYEQYF
TRBJ2-3,few,NA,TRBV9,TGTGCCAGCAGCCTCCAAGGTAGCGGAATCGATACGCAGTATTTT,CASSLQGSGIDTQYF
TRBJ1-1,NA,TRBD1,TRBV12-3/TRBV12-4,TGTGCCAGCAGTCCCCGGGACAGGGCGCTTGAAGCTTTCTTT,CASSPRDRALEAFF
TRBJ1-1,NA,TRBD1,TRBV29-1,TGCAGCGGTCGACAGGGACCGAACACTGAAGCTTTCTTT,CSGRQGPNTEAFF
TRBJ1-2,few,NA,TRBV12-3/TRBV12-4,TGTGCCAGCAGTTTGAGTATCTCAAGTGGCTACACCTTC,CASSLSISSGYTF
TRBJ2-7,few,TRBD1,TRBV9,TGTGCCAGCAGCTTAGCCGGGACAGTAACCTACGAGCAGTACTTC,CASSLAGTVTYEQYF
TRBJ2-1,few,NA,TRBV7-6,TGTGCCAGCAGCTTAGCGAGTGCGGGGAGCTCCTACAATGAGCAGTTCTTC,CASSLASAGSSYNEQFF
TRBJ2-3,NA,TRBD2,TRBV6-4,TGTGCCAGCAGTGACGAAGCGGGGGGGCCATCAGATACGCAGTATTTT,CASSDEAGGPSDTQYF
TRBJ1-2,few,NA,TRBV12-3/TRBV12-4,TGTGCCAGCACCCACCCCGGGGGGGACTACACCTTC,CASTHPGGDYTF
TRBJ1-4,few,NA,TRBV14,TGTGCCAGCAGCCCGAGCTGGAGGCCGGGCGAAAAACTGTTTTTT,CASSPSWRPGEKLFF
TRBJ1-1,NA,NA,TRBV24-1,TGTGCCACCAGCATGGGGGGTATCTCTGAAGCTTTCTTT,CATSMGGISEAFF
TRBJ2-3,NA,TRBD2,TRBV25-1,TGTGCCAGCAGTTCAACTAGCGGGGGCACAGATACGCAGTATTTT,CASSSTSGGTDTQYF
TRBJ2-3,NA,NA,TRBV18,TGTGCCAGCTCACCACCACTAGCAGGAGGTACGCAGTATTTT,CASSPPLAGGTQYF
TRBJ2-5,few,NA,TRBV24-1,TGTGCCACCAGTGATTTACGGCGGGGCGAGACCCAGTACTTC,CATSDLRRGETQYF
TRBJ1-1,NA,TRBD1,TRBV18,TGTGCCAGTCAACAGGGGAGGATGAACACTGAAGCTTTCTTT,CASQQGRMNTEAFF
TRBJ1-1,NA,NA,TRBV3-1,TGTGCCAGCAGCCAAGGTTGGGATCGGGAAGCTTTCTTT,CASSQGWDREAFF
TRBJ1-1,NA,NA,TRBV20-1,TGCAGTGCCGTGATAATTGGGGGTATTTACACTGAAGCTTTCTTT,CSAVIIGGIYTEAFF
TRBJ2-1,NA,NA,TRBV19,TGTGCCAGTAGTATTTCGAGGGGTTACAATGAGCAGTTCTTC,CASSISRGYNEQFF
TRBJ2-1,NA,TRBD1,TRBV7-6,TGTGCCAGCAGCTCCCGGACAGGGTCTTACAATGAGCAGTTCTTC,CASSSRTGSYNEQFF
TRBJ1-5,NA,NA,TRBV20-1,TGCAGTGCTAGACGGTCGGGTCAGCCCCAGCATTTT,CSARRSGQPQHF
TRBJ1-3,few,NA,TRBV6-6,TGTGCCAGCAGTTACCAAGGCAGGGTTGGAAACACCATATATTTT,CASSYQGRVGNTIYF
TRBJ2-1,few,NA,TRBV12-3/TRBV12-4,TGTGCCAGCTCGTTGAGAGGGGGTCAGGGGAACAATGAGCAGTTCTTC,CASSLRGGQGNNEQFF
TRBJ1-1,NA,NA,TRBV7-3,TGTGCCAGCAGCTCTACAGGGAGTGGGAACACTGAAGCTTTCTTT,CASSSTGSGNTEAFF
TRBJ1-2,few,NA,TRBV14,TGTGCCAGCAGCCAAGATTGGGGTGACTATGGCTACACCTTC,CASSQDWGDYGYTF
TRBJ1-1,NA,NA,TRBV12-3/TRBV12-4,TGTGCCAGCAGTTATGGTGTTGTACAGAACACTGAAGCTTTCTTT,CASSYGVVQNTEAFF
TRBJ2-3,NA,NA,TRBV7-9,TGTGCCAGCAGCAAAACGTCAGGGGCAACAGATACGCAGTATTTT,CASSKTSGATDTQYF
TRBJ2-7,NA,TRBD1,TRBV7-2,TGTGCCAGCAGCTCGACAGGGGATCCCTCCTACGAGCAGTACTTC,CASSSTGDPSYEQYF
TRBJ2-1,NA,TRBD1,TRBV2,TGTGCCAGCAGAGGGGGCAGAGGAAATGAGCAGTTCTTC,CASRGGRGNEQFF
TRBJ2-7,NA,NA,TRBV7-9,TGTGCCAGCAGCTTAGCGACTGGGGAGAGATCCTACGAGCAGTACTTC,CASSLATGERSYEQYF
TRBJ2-5,NA,TRBD2,TRBV5-6,TGTGCCAGCAGCCCGGAGAGGGCTAGCGGGGAAATTAAGACGCAAGAGACCCAGTACTTC,CASSPERASGEIKTQETQYF
TRBJ1-3,NA,NA,TRBV9,TGTGCCAGCAGCGTAGAAGGGGGGTCGGGAAACACCATATATTTT,CASSVEGGSGNTIYF
TRBJ2-7,NA,NA,TRBV4-1,TGCGCCAGCAGCCAAGAAGTGAGGGGGTCAGTGGGTGACGAGCAGTACTTC,CASSQEVRGSVGDEQYF
TRBJ2-6,NA,NA,TRBV7-2,TGTGCCAGCAGCTTAGTGGGGCCCAGGACATCGTCTGGGGCCAACGTCCTGACTTTC,CASSLVGPRTSSGANVLTF
TRBJ2-7,few,TRBD2,TRBV2,TGTGCCAGCAGCCGGGACTATTTTTACGAGCAGTACTTC,CASSRDYFYEQYF
TRBJ1-1,NA,NA,TRBV12-3/TRBV12-4,TGTGCCAGCAGTTCCTTGAGGTGGGGGCGCGGCACTGAAGCTTTCTTT,CASSSLRWGRGTEAFF